What follows is one T cell receptor beta chain and its context. Its specificity is not known. The data were obtained in a study of response to subunit inactivated influenza vaccine. Findings of the study overall: A suggestion made by the authors is that each seasonal influenza vaccination recruits few new T cells.

One entry per CDR3 protein results from TCRdb running MiXCR on the RT-PCR reads. The data show hundreds of thousands of distinct CDR3 sequences, approximately 12% seen once. This CDR3 region has 17 residues. Germline CDR1 reads SGHVS; CDR2 reads FQNEAQ. V was pared by 4 bases and J by 3 bases, with 21 bases between. The rearrangement links TRBV7-8 to TRBJ2-5, with a weak D call TRBD2 (6 bases). Sequencing used PBMCs from blood, obtained 40 to 50 days after vaccination. The receptor comes from a man aged 45-65 years who received an inactivated influenza vaccine. The DNA of the CDR3 is TGTGCCAGCAGCTCACAAGTTCCCGGAGGGCAGAAAGAGACCCAGTACTTC. Protein sequence: CASSSQVPGGQKETQYF.